These 23 T cell receptor beta chains originate from one sample sequenced in a study of T cell repertoires in cytomegalovirus infection. TCRdb ran MiXCR on the reads and lists one entry per CDR3 protein. Of some 280,000 distinct CDR3 sequences in the sample, about an eighth are singletons; the top ten hold 7% to 9.5%. Specimen: PBMCs. Receptors originate from a human donor in good health (CMV status not recorded). Some clones in this sample may be carry-over from other donors' samples.

A single count supports this clonotype. One end of the junction does not line up with germline, which may come from a read error. This sequence joins TRBV11-2 and TRBJ2-3, with TRBD2 matching over 10 bases. Per germline, CDR1 SGHAT and CDR2 FQNNGV. This CDR3 is 18 amino acids long. The CDR3 protein is CASSSIAGGGKFGDTHYF. CDR3 nucleotide sequence: TGTGCCAGCAGCTCCATAGCGGGGGGCGGCAAGTTTGGAGATACGCATTATTTT.

V usage is TRBV20-1 and J usage is TRBJ1-4; D is perhaps TRBD1 (6 bases). Trimming stripped 0 bases from V and 8 bases from J, with 16 bases between. In germline, CDR1 is DFQATT, CDR2 SNEGSKA (reference sequence). The CDR3 has 15 amino acids. The CDR3 sequence: CSARDTQGIWEKLFF. In nucleotides, the CDR3 is TGCAGTGCTAGAGATACCCAGGGGATTTGGGAAAAACTGTTTTTT.

This clonotype was found many times. This chain links TRBV4-1 with TRBJ2-5; TRBD2 matches 8 bases. J gave up 3 bases and V 0 bases, and 6 bases lay outside the gene matches. Per germline, CDR1 MGHRA and CDR2 YSYEKL. CDR3 length: 16 amino acids. The CDR3 region is CASSQDGAGVEETQYF. In DNA, the CDR3 is TGCGCCAGCAGCCAAGATGGAGCGGGGGTGGAAGAGACCCAGTACTTC.

J is TRBJ2-4 and V is TRBV23-1; D might be TRBD2 (5 bases). TRBV23-1 is annotated as an ORF whose role is uncertain. The CDR3 is made up of 15 amino acids. V gave up 4 bases and J gave up 8 bases, with 18 bases separating them. The CDR3 DNA follows: TGCGCCAGCAGTCCTATACCCCGAGGCGGGTACATTCAGTACTTC. It is translated as CASSPIPRGGYIQYF.

V usage is TRBV20-1 and J usage is TRBJ2-1, with 7 bases aligning to TRBD2. The V and J ends lost 2 bases and 7 bases, in that order; junction bases with no gene match: 14. Germline V gene data show CDR1 as DFQATT and CDR2 as SNEGSKA (reference sequence). This CDR3 region has 16 residues. DNA of the CDR3: TGCAGTGCTAGACGGGGCAGCGGGAAAATCTTGAATGAGCAGTTCTTC. It yields the protein CSARRGSGKILNEQFF.

This clonotype was picked up a small number of times. The chain employs TRBV5-1 and TRBJ2-2; D perhaps matches TRBD1 (6 bases). The CDR3 has 15 amino acids. Germline CDR1 reads SGHRS; CDR2 reads YFSETQ. V lost 7 bases and J 2 bases, leaving 15 bases between the germline ends. For the CDR3, the DNA is TGCGCCAGCCATGAACAGGGACCTAACACCGGGGAGCTGTTTTTT. It specifies CASHEQGPNTGELFF.

This clonotype has at least ten counts. This sequence joins TRBV28 and TRBJ1-4; D not resolved. V was trimmed by 2 bases and J by 8 bases, leaving 9 bases between them. The CDR3 spans 13 residues. CDR1 and CDR2 from the germline V gene are MDHEN and SYDVKM. Written as DNA, the CDR3 is TGTGCCAGCAGTTTACTCGGCTGGGAAAAACTGTTTTTT. It specifies CASSLLGWEKLFF.

The V gene is TRBV6-6, the J gene TRBJ1-2; the D is unclear. CDR1 is MNHNY, CDR2 SVGAGI, per germline (reference sequence). V shed 5 bases and J shed 6 bases, with 16 bases lying between them. The CDR3 has 14 residues. The CDR3 protein is CASSRFGVEDGYTF. The CDR3 nucleotides are TGTGCCAGCAGTAGATTCGGGGTAGAGGATGGCTACACCTTC.

The chain employs TRBV4-2 and TRBJ1-5; D remains ambiguous. Trimming stripped 1 base from V and 0 bases from J, with 7 bases between. Germline assignment: CDR1 LGHNA and CDR2 YNFKEQ. CDR3 size: 15 residues. The CDR3 nucleotides are TGTGCCAGCAGCCAAGTGGCAGCTAGCAATCAGCCCCAGCATTTT. Its translation is CASSQVAASNQPQHF.

This clonotype occurred a few times. The chain uses TRBV28 and TRBJ2-5; D is perhaps TRBD1 (6 bases). The V end was cut by 1 base, the J end by 10 bases, with 13 bases between. Germline-derived CDR1 and CDR2 are MDHEN and SYDVKM. CDR3 length equals 13 residues. The CDR3 DNA sequence: TGTGCCAGCAGTTTATCAGATAGGGGGAGCCAGTACTTC. Translation gives CASSLSDRGSQYF.

The chain combines TRBV7-9 with TRBJ2-5; D perhaps matches TRBD2 (6 bases). CDR3 length: 16 residues. Trimming shortened V by 3 bases and J by 8 bases, and 22 bases separated the two germline ends. CDR1 and CDR2 from the germline V gene are SEHNR and FQNEAQ (reference sequence). CDR3 nucleotides: TGTGCCAGCAGCTTGGGTAGCGGTCAAAGACGAGACACCCAGTACTTC. Translated: CASSLGSGQRRDTQYF.

This rearrangement joins TRBV25-1 to TRBJ1-2; a possible D gene is TRBD1 (5 bases). This CDR3 is built from 15 residues. In germline, CDR1 is MGHDK, CDR2 SYGVNS. Trimming cost V 1 base and J 4 bases, with 13 bases left between them. Here the CDR3 DNA reads TGTGCCAGCAGTGAATCGGGAGTAGGGGCCTATGGCTACACCTTC. Translating it yields CASSESGVGAYGYTF.

This clonotype was picked up a small number of times. This chain uses TRBV12-3 or TRBV12-4 with TRBJ2-7; 7 bases map to TRBD1. Losses at the gene ends were 8 bases for V and 0 bases for J; bases not matched to a gene: 7. This CDR3 is 14 amino acids long. The CDR3 DNA reads TGTGCCAGCGCCTCGACAGGGTACTCCTACGAGCAGTACTTC. Translation: CASASTGYSYEQYF.

The rearrangement links TRBV27 to TRBJ1-5, with a possible D match to TRBD1 (5 bases). Germline CDR1 and CDR2: MNHEY and SMNVEV (reference sequence). Trimming cost V 4 bases and J 4 bases, with 20 bases left between them. This CDR3 has 17 amino acids. The CDR3 protein is CASSSVAGRLGNQPQHF. Here the CDR3 DNA reads TGTGCCAGCAGTTCCGTCGCGGGGCGCCTGGGGAATCAGCCCCAGCATTTT.

This clonotype was counted ten times or more. This sequence joins TRBV28 and TRBJ1-2, with a tentative D call TRBD1 (6 bases). Trimming removed 2 bases at V and 7 bases at J, with 11 bases between. This CDR3 comprises 13 residues. From germline, CDR1 is MDHEN and CDR2 SYDVKM. The CDR3 DNA reads TGTGCCAGCAGTTTAGGGGGGGCTCGTGGCTACACCTTC. Translated: CASSLGGARGYTF.

This clonotype was recorded at least ten times. The V and J genes are TRBV7-2 and TRBJ1-2; 10 nucleotides line up with TRBD1. This CDR3 spans 16 amino acids. The ends lost 6 bases at V and 4 bases at J; junction bases unmatched: 11. From germline, CDR1 is SGHTA and CDR2 FQGNSA. The CDR3 here is CASSSSRTGGGYGYTF. The CDR3 DNA is TGTGCCAGCAGTTCTAGCCGGACAGGGGGGGGCTATGGCTACACCTTC.

The chain couples TRBV7-9 to TRBJ2-3; 12 nucleotides align to TRBD2. The trim removed 5 bases at V and 14 bases at J, leaving 5 bases unmatched. In germline, CDR1 is SEHNR, CDR2 FQNEAQ (reference sequence). CDR3 length equals 12 residues. The CDR3 here is CASSTSGGTWYF. CDR3 nucleotides: TGTGCCAGCAGCACTAGCGGGGGGACCTGGTATTTT. The full variable domain, in which reference TRBV7-9 and TRBJ2-3 provide the parts outside the CDR3, is DTGVSQNPRHKITKRGQNVTFRCDPISEHNRLYWYRQTLGQGPEFLTYFQNEAQLEKSRLLSDRFSAERPKGSFSTLEIQRTEQGDSAMYLCASSTSGGTWYFGPGTRLTVL.

The chain couples TRBV19 to TRBJ1-2, with 8 bases that match TRBD1. The junction had 8 bases not matched to a gene; V was cut back by 7 bases and J by 4 bases. The CDR3 extends over 14 amino acids. Germline V gene data show CDR1 as LNHDA and CDR2 as SQIVND (reference sequence). The CDR3 nucleotides read TGTGCCAGTACCACAGGGGGTTATAGCTATGGCTACACCTTC. Protein product: CASTTGGYSYGYTF.

Ten or more counts support this clonotype. V and J are TRBV7-8 and TRBJ2-1; D ambiguous. Trimming stripped 0 bases from V and 3 bases from J, with 9 bases between. The CDR3 has 15 amino acids. Germline V gene sequence: CDR1 SGHVS, CDR2 FQNEAQ. CDR3 loop: CASSLAAVIYNEQFF. CDR3 nucleotide sequence: TGTGCCAGCAGCTTAGCAGCAGTAATCTACAATGAGCAGTTCTTC.

This clonotype was recorded a few times. The chain links TRBV28 to TRBJ1-4; 10 bases align to TRBD1. Germline V gene sequence: CDR1 MDHEN, CDR2 SYDVKM. This CDR3 comprises 20 residues. The junction had 16 bases not matched to a gene; V was cut back by 1 base and J by 5 bases. This CDR3 is CASSLLPGGGTGDRNEKLFF. The CDR3 nucleotides are TGTGCCAGCAGTTTATTGCCCGGGGGGGGGACAGGGGATCGGAATGAAAAACTGTTTTTT.

There are many counts of this clonotype. V and J are TRBV2 and TRBJ2-5; the match to TRBD2 covers 15 bases. The CDR3 length is 16 residues. J lost 5 bases, V lost 5 bases, and 6 bases had no gene match. Per germline, CDR1 SNHLY and CDR2 FYNNEI. The CDR3 DNA reads TGTGCCAGCAGTCAAGGACTAGCGGGAGGGCACGAGACCCAGTACTTC. It is translated as CASSQGLAGGHETQYF.

This clonotype has at least ten counts. The chain combines TRBV7-9 with TRBJ2-1; D gene unclear. This CDR3 has 12 amino acids. Germline values: CDR1 SEHNR, CDR2 FQNEAQ (reference sequence). V was pared by 6 bases and J by 8 bases, with 11 bases between. As DNA, the CDR3 is TGTGCCAGCAGTTCAGAAGCCTATGAGCAGTTCTTC. It encodes CASSSEAYEQFF.

This clonotype occurred many times. This sequence joins TRBV7-2 and TRBJ2-7; 9 bases match TRBD2. The CDR3 has 19 amino acids. Germline-derived CDR1 and CDR2 are SGHTA and FQGNSA. V gave up 1 base and J gave up 0 bases; unmatched junction bases: 13. CDR3 coding DNA: TGTGCCAGCAGCTTAGGAGTCCCTCGAGCGGGAGGCTTCTCCTACGAGCAGTACTTC. The encoded protein is CASSLGVPRAGGFSYEQYF.